The present T cell receptor (beta chain) was sequenced within a study of blood T cell repertoires in COVID-19. Study information: Sites across the United States, Italy and Spain contributed samples from acute and convalescent COVID-19. Nucleic acid was either cDNA or gDNA, and it came from T cells, B-cell-depleted T cells, or PBMCs.

In germline, CDR1 is MNHEY, CDR2 SVGAGI. With 1 base removed from V and 7 bases from J, the gap between germline ends came to 7 bases. The length of the CDR3 is 13 residues. Per the study methods: Researchers report that nucleated cell counts were estimated from reference gene primer amplification. Here immunoSEQ multiplex PCR was the method, and the copy in TCRdb shows in-frame clones only, minus some. V and J calls plus clone size are reproduced from that table; the DNA served to infer D and trimming. The sample consists of about 260,000 clones, around four fifths of them appearing once. The source material was peripheral blood. The rearrangement uses TRBV6-5 and TRBJ1-4, with D uncertain. This TCR was sampled from a woman of 80 years or more with acute or convalescent COVID-19. The CDR3 spells CASSYFAGEKLFF. DNA for the CDR3: TGTGCCAGCAGTTACTTTGCAGGTGAAAAACTGTTTTTT.